This T cell receptor beta chain was profiled in a study of CD8 T cells in ankylosing spondylitis. Quantitative barcoded 5'-RACE was used to prepare TCR beta libraries. TCRdb fed the 5' RACE reads into MiXCR, producing one record per CDR3 protein. The data show about 260,000 distinct CDR3 sequences, roughly a quarter seen once. This clonotype occurred many times. The CDR3 is 12 amino acids. Trimming stripped 3 bases from V and 2 bases from J, with 5 bases between. The rearrangement links TRBV12-3 or TRBV12-4 to TRBJ2-7; D gene unclear. This TCR was recovered from a male donor with ankylosing spondylitis or in good health (not recorded which). Input material: blood, either unsorted or a sorted T cell fraction (not recorded which). The CDR3 loop is CASSFMAYEQYF. The CDR3 DNA reads as TGTGCCAGCAGTTTTATGGCCTACGAGCAGTACTTC.